This T cell receptor beta chain was obtained from a study of blood T cell repertoires in COVID-19. Authors' methods: Using reference gene primer amplification, nucleated cell counts were estimated. The table came from immunoSEQ multiplex PCR; TCRdb's copy has only in-frame clones and leaves some out. V, J and clone size are those of that table, while D and trimming were read from the DNA. In the table there are some 520,000 clones, approximately 92% of which are singletons. Input material: peripheral blood. This receptor was identified in a man aged 18 to 29 with COVID-19, enrolled during active disease.

In DNA form, the CDR3 reads TGTGCCAGCAGTTCGCACCGACGGGGGAACACTGAAGCTTTCTTT. Translating gives CASSSHRRGNTEAFF. The rearrangement joins TRBV6-5 to TRBJ1-1; D gene ambiguous. This CDR3 comprises 15 residues. The V end lost 4 bases, the J end lost 1 base, and 13 bases lay between the germline ends. Germline-derived CDR1 and CDR2 are MNHEY and SVGAGI.